A single sample is the source of the 27 T cell receptor beta chains below, sequenced in a study of blood T cell repertoires in COVID-19. This table comes from immunoSEQ multiplex PCR, and its TCRdb copy is limited to in-frame clones, with some not included. The table includes about 190,000 clones, about nine tenths detected once. Sequenced input: peripheral blood. The receptors derive from a man aged 35-49 years with acute or convalescent COVID-19.

The J gene is TRBJ2-7, the V gene TRBV19; D call uncertain. The CDR3 contains 15 residues. The germline gives CDR1 LNHDA, CDR2 SQIVND (reference sequence). The V end was cut by 1 base, the J end by 0 bases, with 10 bases between. Written as DNA, the CDR3 is TGTGCCAGTAGTATAGGAGGTGGAAACTCCTACGAGCAGTACTTC. Its translation is CASSIGGGNSYEQYF.

This chain joins TRBV3-1 (or the pseudogene TRBV3-2) and TRBJ1-1; D gene ambiguous. This CDR3 contains 13 residues. Per the germline V gene, CDR1 is LGHDT and CDR2 is YNNKEL (reference sequence). Trimming shortened V by 7 bases and J by 0 bases, and 9 bases separated the two germline ends. The CDR3: CASNRTLNTEAFF. The CDR3 bases are TGTGCCAGCAACCGTACACTGAACACTGAAGCTTTCTTT.

The gene calls are TRBV28 and TRBJ1-6; TRBD1 matches 10 bases. The V gene end was trimmed by 5 bases and the J gene end by 8 bases; junction bases not matched to a gene: 9. Per germline, CDR1 MDHEN and CDR2 SYDVKM. The CDR3 covers 16 residues. In nucleotides, the CDR3 is TGTGCCAGCAGTGAGCAGGGACAGGGGATGCATTCACCCCTCCACTTT. Translating gives CASSEQGQGMHSPLHF.

The rearrangement uses TRBV5-5 and TRBJ1-2; 9 nucleotides match TRBD1. The J segment lost 5 bases and the V segment lost 2 bases, leaving 16 bases of the junction unmatched. Germline values: CDR1 SGHKS, CDR2 YYEKEE (reference sequence). This CDR3 comprises 18 residues. CDR3 loop: CASSFSLTGQGSGYGYTF. CDR3 nucleotides: TGTGCCAGCAGCTTCTCACTCACAGGACAGGGGAGTGGATATGGCTACACCTTC.

This clone was recorded once. This chain joins TRBV14 and TRBJ2-7, with a tentative D call TRBD2 (5 bases). Germline V CDR1 and CDR2: SGHDN, FVKESK. The CDR3 runs 15 residues. Trimming took off 5 bases at V and 2 bases at J, with 16 bases between the two ends. The CDR3 loop reads CASSAGLTNTYEQYF. The CDR3 coding sequence is TGTGCCAGCAGCGCCGGGCTGACTAATACCTACGAGCAGTACTTC. Full variable domain (remainder filled in from reference TRBV14 and TRBJ2-7): EAGVTQFPSHSVIEKGQTVTLRCDPISGHDNLYWYRRVMGKEIKFLLHFVKESKQDESGMPNNRFLAERTGGTYSTLKVQPAELEDSGVYFCASSAGLTNTYEQYFGPGTRLTVT.

The chain joins TRBV9 to TRBJ1-3, with TRBD1 matching over 9 bases. Per germline, CDR1 SGDLS and CDR2 YYNGEE. The CDR3 sequence is 14 residues long. With 0 bases clipped from V and 5 bases from J, the junction kept 0 bases outside the gene matches. The CDR3 bases are TGTGCCAGCAGCGTAGACAGGGGGCGAAACACCATATATTTT. It translates to CASSVDRGRNTIYF.

The rearrangement links TRBV6-6 to TRBJ2-1; 9 bases agree with TRBD1. The CDR3 loop spans 13 amino acids. V was pared by 6 bases and J by 8 bases, with 5 bases of the junction left unmatched. From germline, CDR1 is MNHNY and CDR2 SVGAGI (reference sequence). The CDR3: CASRDRGIDEQFF. DNA of the CDR3: TGTGCCAGCAGGGACAGGGGTATCGATGAGCAGTTCTTC.

The V call is TRBV5-1, the J call TRBJ1-1, with no clear D. CDR1 is SGHRS and CDR2 is YFSETQ in the germline V gene. The CDR3 sequence is 15 residues long. The ends were cut back, 3 bases at V and 3 bases at J, with 15 bases in the middle. CDR3 coding DNA: TGCGCCAGCAGCTGGCGAGGGCCTCGGGACACTGAAGCTTTCTTT. It translates to CASSWRGPRDTEAFF.

CDR3 in DNA: TGTGCCAGCAGCGCCCCCCACTCCATCACCGGGGAGCTGTTTTTT. Translation: CASSAPHSITGELFF. The chain uses TRBV9 and TRBJ2-2; D gene uncertain. The CDR3 runs to 15 residues. Trimming took 3 bases from V and 4 from J, leaving 13 bases between them. Germline CDR1 and CDR2: SGDLS and YYNGEE.

The chain joins TRBV15 to TRBJ1-4; D gene uncertain. Trimming left V 0 bases short and J 0 bases short, with 11 bases between. CDR1 is LNHNV and CDR2 is YYDKDF in the germline V gene (reference sequence). The CDR3 runs 17 residues. CDR3 bases: TGTGCCACCAGCAGAGATCCACTGGTGACAACTAATGAAAAACTGTTTTTT. Translation: CATSRDPLVTTNEKLFF.

V and J are TRBV2 and TRBJ2-1; TRBD1 aligns across 9 bases. V was pared by 10 bases and J by 5 bases, with 9 bases of the junction left unmatched. The CDR3 runs to 14 residues. Germline-derived CDR1 and CDR2 are SNHLY and FYNNEI. In DNA, the CDR3 is TGTGCCACCAACCCCGGGACAGGGAACAATGAGCAGTTCTTC. Encoded protein: CATNPGTGNNEQFF.

The chain links TRBV6-1 to TRBJ2-4; D is perhaps TRBD2 (5 bases). Germline CDR1 reads MNHNS; CDR2 reads SASEGT. This CDR3 region has 15 residues. Between the trimmed V and J ends, which lost 2 bases and 9 bases, there was a span of 17 bases. The CDR3 reads CASSETLDPGSIQYF. In nucleotides, the CDR3 is TGTGCCAGCAGTGAAACCCTAGATCCGGGAAGCATTCAGTACTTC.

This clone was counted between two and nine times. The chain is built from TRBV14 and TRBJ1-6; 10 bases match TRBD1. Germline-derived CDR1 and CDR2 are SGHDN and FVKESK. V dropped 1 base and J dropped 9; count of bases not matched to a gene: 6. The CDR3 contains 16 residues. CDR3 in amino acids: CASSQGRTGGVSPLHF. Written as DNA, the CDR3 is TGTGCCAGCAGCCAAGGACGGACAGGGGGGGTTTCACCCCTCCACTTT.

This chain links TRBV7-2 with TRBJ2-1, with TRBD2 identical over 11 bases. CDR3 length: 17 residues. The trim removed 1 base at V and 9 bases at J, leaving 11 bases unmatched. Germline CDR1 SGHTA, CDR2 FQGNSA. For the CDR3, the DNA is TGTGCCAGCAGCTTAGTGGGTAGCGGGGGGGCGTGGGGTGAGCAGTTCTTC. Translation gives CASSLVGSGGAWGEQFF. Based on the CDR3 plus reference TRBV7-2 and TRBJ2-1, the full variable domain is GAGVSQSPSNKVTEKGKDVELRCDPISGHTALYWYRQSLGQGLEFLIYFQGNSAPDKSGLPSDRFSAERTGGSVSTLTIQRTQQEDSAVYLCASSLVGSGGAWGEQFFGPGTRLTVL.

This rearrangement joins TRBV7-9 to TRBJ2-1; D gene ambiguous. Deletions cut 0 bases from V and 5 bases from J, with 14 bases between. Germline V gives CDR1 SEHNR, CDR2 FQNEAQ (reference sequence). CDR3 size: 16 residues. The DNA of the CDR3 is TGTGCCAGCAGCTTAGCCAAGAGAACGGTAAACAATGAGCAGTTCTTC. It specifies CASSLAKRTVNNEQFF.

The CDR3 reads CASSLGGVNNQPQHF. Written as DNA, the CDR3 is TGTGCCAGCAGTTTAGGGGGGGTGAACAATCAGCCCCAGCATTTT. The V and J genes are TRBV27 and TRBJ1-5, with a weak D call TRBD1 (5 bases). With 2 bases removed from V and 3 bases from J, the gap between germline ends came to 11 bases. Germline assignment: CDR1 MNHEY and CDR2 SMNVEV (reference sequence). The CDR3 is made up of 15 amino acids.

V gene TRBV5-1 combines with J gene TRBJ2-1; D possibly corresponds to TRBD1 (6 bases). Germline CDR1 and CDR2: SGHRS and YFSETQ. Trimming stripped 4 bases from V and 6 bases from J, with 17 bases between. The CDR3 has 15 residues. The CDR3 protein is CASSDIMQGSNEQFF. The CDR3 nucleotides are TGCGCCAGCAGCGACATCATGCAGGGGAGCAATGAGCAGTTCTTC.

The chain uses TRBV5-1 and TRBJ1-2; D not certain. The CDR3 contains 16 residues. Germline CDR1 and CDR2: SGHRS and YFSETQ. V dropped 1 base and J dropped 4 bases, with 17 bases sitting between them. The CDR3, as DNA: TGCGCCAGCAGCTTGTTGGGTTGGCGGAACCTCTATGGCTACACCTTC. As protein: CASSLLGWRNLYGYTF.

With regard to this clone: Other DNA sequences within the sample encode an identical CDR3. The chain has TRBV6-5 and TRBJ1-4; 7 bases match TRBD1. The germline gives CDR1 MNHEY, CDR2 SVGAGI. The CDR3 has 14 residues. Losses at the gene ends were 4 bases for V and 8 bases for J; bases not matched to a gene: 7. The CDR3 DNA follows: TGTGCCAGCAGTTCTCGACAGGGACGGGAAAAACTGTTTTTT. Its protein is CASSSRQGREKLFF.

The rearrangement joins TRBV6-5 to TRBJ1-2, with TRBD1 identical over 7 bases. CDR3 size: 13 residues. Trimming cost V 5 bases and J 3 bases; bases outside gene matches: 3. Germline lookup yields CDR1 MNHEY and CDR2 SVGAGI. The CDR3 DNA reads TGTGCCAGCAGTCGTGACAGGGACTATGGCTACACCTTC. It encodes CASSRDRDYGYTF.

The gene calls are TRBV30 and TRBJ1-5, with D uncertain. Germline V CDR1 and CDR2: GTSNPN, SVGIG (reference sequence). The CDR3 consists of 13 residues. V lost 3 bases and J lost 2, with 8 bases in between. CDR3 nucleotide sequence: TGTGCCTGGAGCCAAGAGGGCAATCAGCCCCAGCATTTT. Translated: CAWSQEGNQPQHF.

The chain is built from TRBV11-2 and TRBJ2-7; perhaps TRBD2 as D (5 bases). Germline V lookup: CDR1 SGHAT, CDR2 FQNNGV. The CDR3 covers 15 residues. Between the trimmed V and J ends, which lost 1 base and 2 bases, there was a span of 12 bases. The chain's CDR3 is CASSLARAAPYEQYF. Written as DNA, the CDR3 is TGTGCCAGCAGCTTAGCGAGGGCAGCTCCCTACGAGCAGTACTTC.

In this sample, this clone turned up a few times. V usage is TRBV5-1 and J usage is TRBJ1-6; the D gene is possibly TRBD1 (5 bases). This CDR3 has 14 amino acids. Germline loops: CDR1 SGHRS, CDR2 YFSETQ. V lost 4 bases to trimming and J lost 11 bases, with 16 bases between them. CDR3 nucleotides: TGCGCCAGCAGCCCAGACGGACAAGCGCCACCCCTCCACTTT. It yields the protein CASSPDGQAPPLHF.

This rearrangement joins TRBV7-3 to TRBJ2-7; D is perhaps TRBD1 (5 bases). The CDR3 covers 15 residues. Germline V lookup: CDR1 SGHTA, CDR2 FQGTGA. V was cut by 2 bases and J by 3 bases, with 14 bases left in between. CDR3 region: CASSLGTDTSYEQYF. In nucleotides, the CDR3 is TGTGCCAGCAGCTTAGGAACGGACACCAGCTACGAGCAGTACTTC.

The chain combines TRBV5-1 with TRBJ1-1; D gene uncertain. CDR3 length equals 13 residues. Trimming stripped 4 bases from V and 5 bases from J, with 12 bases between. The V gene's germline CDR1 is SGHRS and CDR2 YFSETQ. The CDR3 protein is CASSLNPGTEAFF. CDR3 DNA sequence: TGCGCCAGCAGCCTCAACCCGGGGACTGAAGCTTTCTTT.

The CDR3 coding sequence is TGCGCCAGCAGCACTCCGGGACAGGGCTACGAGCAGTACTTC. Protein sequence: CASSTPGQGYEQYF. The genes are TRBV5-1 and TRBJ2-7; 9 bases line up with TRBD1. J was trimmed by 3 bases and V by 4 bases; bases with no gene match: 5. CDR3 length: 14 residues. Germline V gives CDR1 SGHRS, CDR2 YFSETQ.

CDR3 sequence: CASSLAGAGSGANVLTF. Here the CDR3 DNA reads TGTGCCAGCAGCTTGGCAGGGGCCGGATCTGGGGCCAACGTCCTGACTTTC. The chain carries TRBV5-6 and TRBJ2-6; the D gene is possibly TRBD1 (6 bases). The V end lost 0 bases, the J end lost 1 base, and 11 bases lay between the germline ends. In germline, CDR1 is SGHDT, CDR2 YYEEEE. CDR3 length: 17 residues.